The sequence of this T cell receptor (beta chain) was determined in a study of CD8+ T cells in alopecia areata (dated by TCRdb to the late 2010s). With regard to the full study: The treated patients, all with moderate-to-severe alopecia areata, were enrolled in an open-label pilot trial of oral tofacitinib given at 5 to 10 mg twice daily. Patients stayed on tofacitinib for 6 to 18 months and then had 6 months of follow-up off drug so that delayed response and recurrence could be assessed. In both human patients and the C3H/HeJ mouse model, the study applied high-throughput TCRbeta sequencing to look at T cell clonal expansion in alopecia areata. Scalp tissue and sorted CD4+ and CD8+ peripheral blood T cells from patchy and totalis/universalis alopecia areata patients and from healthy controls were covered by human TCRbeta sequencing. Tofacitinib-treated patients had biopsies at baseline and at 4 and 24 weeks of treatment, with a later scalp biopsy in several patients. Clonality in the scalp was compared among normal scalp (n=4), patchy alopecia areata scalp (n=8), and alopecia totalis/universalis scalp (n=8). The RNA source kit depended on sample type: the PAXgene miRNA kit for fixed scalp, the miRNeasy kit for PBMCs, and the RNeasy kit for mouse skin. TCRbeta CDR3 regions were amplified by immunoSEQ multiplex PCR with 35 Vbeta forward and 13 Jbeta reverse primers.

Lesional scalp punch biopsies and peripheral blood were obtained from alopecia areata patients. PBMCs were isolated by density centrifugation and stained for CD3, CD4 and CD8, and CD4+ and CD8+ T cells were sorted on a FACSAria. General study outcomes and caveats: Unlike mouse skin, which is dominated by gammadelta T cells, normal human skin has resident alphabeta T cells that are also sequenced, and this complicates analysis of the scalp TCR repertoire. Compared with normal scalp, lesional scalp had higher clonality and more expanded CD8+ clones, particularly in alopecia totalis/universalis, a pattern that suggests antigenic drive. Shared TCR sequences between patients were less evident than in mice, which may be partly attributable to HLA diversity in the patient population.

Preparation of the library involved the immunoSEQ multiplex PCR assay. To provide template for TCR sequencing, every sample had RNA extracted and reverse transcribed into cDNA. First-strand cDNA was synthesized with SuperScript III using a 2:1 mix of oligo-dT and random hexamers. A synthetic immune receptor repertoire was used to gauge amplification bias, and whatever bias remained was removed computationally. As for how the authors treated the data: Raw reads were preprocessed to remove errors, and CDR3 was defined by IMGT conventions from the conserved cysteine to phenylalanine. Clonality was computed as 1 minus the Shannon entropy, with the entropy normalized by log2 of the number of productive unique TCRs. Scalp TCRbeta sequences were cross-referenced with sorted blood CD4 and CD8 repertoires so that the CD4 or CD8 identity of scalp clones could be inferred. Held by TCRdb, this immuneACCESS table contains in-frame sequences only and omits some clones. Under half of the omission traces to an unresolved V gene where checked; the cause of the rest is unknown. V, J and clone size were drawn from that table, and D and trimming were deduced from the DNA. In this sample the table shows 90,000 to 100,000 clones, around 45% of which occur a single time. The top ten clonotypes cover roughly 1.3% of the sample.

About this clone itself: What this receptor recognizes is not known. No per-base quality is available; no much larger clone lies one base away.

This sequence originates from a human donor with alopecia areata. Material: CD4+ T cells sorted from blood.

The sequenced DNA is TGTGCCAGCAGCCTATCAAATACGAGCTCCTACAATGAGCAGTTCTTC. Its product reads: CASSLSNTSSYNEQFF. Rearrangement joined TRBV5-4 to TRBJ2-1, with no D gene named confidently. From the germline V gene (reference sequence), CDR1 is SGHNT and CDR2 is YYREEE. V gives up 4 bases and J gives up 0 bases, and the segment between their germline ends measures 14 bases. From the cysteine through the phenylalanine, the CDR3 covers 16 amino acids. Here the CDR3 DNA is all that survives: 48 bases in frame from base 1.